The rows below give T cell receptor beta chains drawn from one sample of a study of T-cell reconstitution after alpha-beta-depleted transplantation in children. One entry per CDR3 protein results from TCRdb running MiXCR on the PCR reads. The sample shows about 200,000 distinct CDR3 sequences, around 5.9% of them seen only once. The sample consisted of PBMCs, taken before TCRalphabeta/CD19-depleted stem cell transplant. All receptors derive from a girl in the first two years of life with combined immunodeficiency, due to receive a stem cell transplant. Each CDR3 is given with its conserved first and last residue. Each record gives: J gene, D gene, V gene, clone size, CDR3 protein, CDR3 DNA. A D gene is named only where the DNA matches it firmly. For some rows the clone size is stated as once, few or many, or as a class when expanded; others skip it.

>TRBJ2-7|.|TRBV18|.
CASSPPGTANEQYF
TGTGCCAGCTCACCTCCAGGGACGGCCAACGAGCAGTACTTC
>TRBJ2-2|TRBD2|TRBV12-3/TRBV12-4|.
CASSLETSVEFKTGELFF
TGTGCCAGCAGTTTAGAAACTAGCGTCGAATTTAAGACCGGGGAGCTGTTTTTT
>TRBJ2-3|TRBD2|TRBV20-1|many
CSATQREEAADTQYF
TGCAGTGCTACCCAGCGGGAGGAGGCGGCAGATACGCAGTATTTT
>TRBJ2-5|TRBD1|TRBV7-9|many
CASSPGTGLSGETQYF
TGTGCCAGCAGCCCCGGGACAGGGTTATCGGGCGAGACCCAGTACTTC
>TRBJ2-4|TRBD1|TRBV28|many
CASRKGQLAKNIQYF
TGTGCCAGCAGAAAGGGACAGCTAGCCAAAAACATTCAGTACTTC
>TRBJ2-5|TRBD2|TRBV4-2|many
CASSQEGLATFKETQYF
TGTGCCAGCAGCCAAGAAGGACTAGCCACGTTCAAAGAGACCCAGTACTTC
>TRBJ2-3|.|TRBV29-1|few
CSVEPYSTWGSDTQYF
TGCAGCGTTGAACCCTATAGTACATGGGGATCAGATACGCAGTATTTT
>TRBJ1-5|TRBD1|TRBV20-1|many
CSASGTGVDQPQHF
TGCAGTGCTAGTGGGACAGGGGTTGATCAGCCCCAGCATTTT
>TRBJ2-1|.|TRBV28|many
CASSFGSDGSYNEQFF
TGTGCCAGCAGTTTTGGATCGGACGGATCCTACAATGAGCAGTTCTTC
>TRBJ1-2|.|TRBV7-6|few
CASSPAISNYGYTF
TGTGCCAGCAGCCCAGCTATCTCTAACTATGGCTACACCTTC
>TRBJ2-7|TRBD2|TRBV29-1|.
CSVLTGTSGSHEQYF
TGCAGCGTCCTCACGGGGACTAGCGGGAGCCACGAGCAGTACTTC
>TRBJ2-7|.|TRBV10-3|many
CATRSRGEAYEQYF
TGTGCCACTCGCTCCAGGGGCGAGGCATACGAGCAGTACTTC
>TRBJ1-2|.|TRBV9|many
CASSRRTHGYTF
TGTGCCAGCAGCCGGAGAACTCATGGCTACACCTTC
>TRBJ2-1|.|TRBV20-1|many
CSARGGVTRSSYNEQFF
TGCAGTGCTAGAGGGGGGGTTACGCGGAGCTCCTACAATGAGCAGTTCTTC
>TRBJ2-1|.|TRBV20-1|once
CSAGPGPSYNEQFF
TGCAGTGCGGGACCAGGGCCATCCTACAATGAGCAGTTCTTC
>TRBJ2-1|TRBD2|TRBV4-3|many
CASSLGGGRANEQFF
TGCGCCAGCAGCCTGGGGGGCGGGAGGGCCAATGAGCAGTTCTTC
>TRBJ2-2|.|TRBV11-3|many
CASSLWQTNTGELFF
TGTGCCAGCAGCTTATGGCAGACGAACACCGGGGAGCTGTTTTTT
>TRBJ2-1|.|TRBV7-2|many
CASSLAGGGMEFF
TGTGCCAGCAGCTTAGCCGGAGGGGGTATGGAGTTCTTC
>TRBJ1-1|.|TRBV7-9|many
CASSPRDVNTEAFF
TGTGCCAGCAGCCCCCGGGACGTGAACACTGAAGCTTTCTTT
>TRBJ2-7|TRBD2|TRBV28|many
CASSQMALAGPYEQYF
TGTGCCAGCAGTCAGATGGCCCTAGCGGGCCCCTACGAGCAGTACTTC
>TRBJ2-1|.|TRBV5-1|many
CASSLEGHYNEQFF
TGCGCCAGCAGCTTGGAAGGCCACTACAATGAGCAGTTCTTC
>TRBJ2-4|.|TRBV3-1|.
CASCQEGPREPEKYF
TGTGCCTCCTGCCAAGAGGGACCCAGGGAGCCGGAGAAGTACTTC
>TRBJ1-1|.|TRBV6-2/TRBV6-3|many
CASSYSIVFSVNTEAFF
TGTGCCAGCAGTTACTCGATCGTTTTTTCGGTGAACACTGAAGCTTTCTTT
>TRBJ2-2|.|TRBV11-2|few
CASSPWRTGELFF
TGTGCCAGCAGCCCTTGGCGTACCGGGGAGCTGTTTTTT
>TRBJ2-1|TRBD2|TRBV7-2|.
CASSSLAGGLTNEQFF
TGTGCCAGCAGCTCCCTAGCGGGGGGGCTAACTAATGAGCAGTTCTTC
>TRBJ1-6|.|TRBV25-1|many
CASSELLGGGSPLHF
TGTGCCAGCAGTGAATTACTAGGGGGTGGATCACCCCTCCACTTT
>TRBJ1-1|TRBD1|TRBV6-2/TRBV6-3|many
CASSLRDRGFAEAFF
TGTGCCAGCAGTCTCCGGGACAGGGGGTTCGCTGAAGCTTTCTTT